Here is one T cell receptor beta chain with its context. The antigen remains unidentified. Using a constant-region primer together with ProtoScript II reverse transcriptase, TCR beta cDNA was made from roughly 540 ng of total RNA. Libraries of TCR beta came from three nested multiplex PCR rounds with slightly modified ARM-PCR. The study ran its first two PCR rounds for nine to ten cycles each, using TRBV1-TRBV30 forward primers and a C-beta reverse primer. Via MiXCR, TCRdb re-called the multiplex PCR reads, giving one row per CDR3 protein. Seen here are 310,000 or so distinct CDR3 sequences, around three fifths observed once, and the top ten hold about 15%. V gave up 0 bases and J gave up 5 bases; unmatched junction bases: 3. Looked up from germline, CDR1 is SGHNT and CDR2 is YYREEE (reference sequence). This CDR3 is built from 16 residues. Out of unsorted whole blood came the blood RNA, and germline DNA was extracted as well.

This sample was taken from a study of tumor-infiltrating lymphocytes in primary liver carcinoma. Study-wide results and limits: Tumor region pairs showed greater overlap than either tumor-adjacent or tumor-blood pairs did.

Source material: peripheral blood. The V call is TRBV5-4, the J call TRBJ2-4; 12 bases agree with TRBD2. This TCR was sampled from a woman in her twenties or thirties with primary liver carcinoma and hepatitis B virus infection. The CDR3 DNA sequence: TGTGCCAGCAGCTTGGGACTAGCGGGAGTACAAAACATTCAGTACTTC. Protein: CASSLGLAGVQNIQYF.